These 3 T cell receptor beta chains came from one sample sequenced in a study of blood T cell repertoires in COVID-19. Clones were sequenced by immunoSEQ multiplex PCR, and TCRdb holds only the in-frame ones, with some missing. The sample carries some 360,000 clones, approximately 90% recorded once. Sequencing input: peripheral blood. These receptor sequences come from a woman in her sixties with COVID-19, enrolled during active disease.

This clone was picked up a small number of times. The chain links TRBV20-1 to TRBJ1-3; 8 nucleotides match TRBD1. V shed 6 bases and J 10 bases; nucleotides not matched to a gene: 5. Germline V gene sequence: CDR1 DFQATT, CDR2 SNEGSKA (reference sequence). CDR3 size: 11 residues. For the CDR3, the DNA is TGCAGTGCACTACAGGGGGGAACCATATATTTT. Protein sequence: CSALQGGTIYF.

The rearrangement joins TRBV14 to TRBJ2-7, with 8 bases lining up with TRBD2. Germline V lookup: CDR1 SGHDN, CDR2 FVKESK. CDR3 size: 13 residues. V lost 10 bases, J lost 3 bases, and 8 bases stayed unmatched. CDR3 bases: TGTGCCACCTCCGGGACTAGATTCTACGAGCAGTACTTC. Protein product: CATSGTRFYEQYF.

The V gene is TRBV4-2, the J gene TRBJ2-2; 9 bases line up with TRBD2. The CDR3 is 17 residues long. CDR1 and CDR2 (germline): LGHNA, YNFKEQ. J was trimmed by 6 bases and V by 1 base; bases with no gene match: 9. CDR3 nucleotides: TGTGCCAGCAGCCAAGTAGCGGCGGGGGGGCCCCCCGGGGAGCTGTTTTTT. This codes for CASSQVAAGGPPGELFF.